The 15 T cell receptor beta chains below come from one sample, sequenced in a study of cytomegalovirus exposure and HLA in healthy donors. 60 Vbeta and 13 Jbeta primers were used in PCR. The table came from immunoSEQ multiplex PCR; TCRdb's copy has only in-frame clones and leaves some out. This sample's table has 65,000 to 85,000 clones. The sequencing input was PBMCs. Source of these receptors: a female donor in good health and CMV-seropositive.

The chain has TRBV6-5 and TRBJ1-4; weak D call: TRBD1 (5 bases). Trimming cost V 4 bases and J 7 bases, with 16 bases left between them. CDR1 and CDR2 from the germline V gene are MNHEY and SVGAGI. CDR3 size: 15 residues. CDR3 nucleotides: TGTGCCAGCAGTTCCCCGGCCAGGGCGTCTGAAAAACTGTTTTTT. This codes for CASSSPARASEKLFF.

The chain uses TRBV29-1 and TRBJ1-1; perhaps TRBD1 as D (5 bases). Between the trimmed V and J ends, which lost 5 bases and 0 bases, there was a span of 10 bases. The germline V gene has CDR1 SQVTM and CDR2 ANQGSEA. This CDR3 comprises 13 residues. Here the CDR3 DNA reads TGCAGCGTTTTAAACAGGATGAACACTGAAGCTTTCTTT. It is translated as CSVLNRMNTEAFF.

The chain joins TRBV27 to TRBJ2-5; 11 bases match TRBD1. Germline V gives CDR1 MNHEY, CDR2 SMNVEV (reference sequence). This CDR3 is built from 14 residues. With 6 bases clipped from V and 5 bases from J, the junction kept 5 bases outside the gene matches. This CDR3 reads CASRGQGAWETQYF. DNA of the CDR3: TGTGCCAGCAGAGGACAGGGGGCCTGGGAGACCCAGTACTTC.

This chain uses TRBV7-8 with TRBJ2-7; no definite D call. Germline CDR1 is SGHVS and CDR2 is FQNEAQ. This CDR3 contains 12 residues. V lost 1 base and J 2 bases, leaving 3 bases between the germline ends. Here the CDR3 DNA reads TGTGCCAGCAGCTTAGGAGCCTACGAGCAGTACTTC. Protein sequence: CASSLGAYEQYF.

The chain links TRBV12-5 to TRBJ1-1; TRBD1 matches at 8 bases. CDR3 length equals 16 residues. Looked up from germline, CDR1 is LGHNT and CDR2 is FRNRAP. Trimming removed 4 bases from V and 4 bases from J; junction bases left unmatched: 11. The CDR3 DNA reads as TGTGCTAGTGGTTACGGGACAGGCGTTCGACCCACTGAAGCTTTCTTT. It translates to CASGYGTGVRPTEAFF. The whole variable domain, remainder taken from reference TRBV12-5 and TRBJ1-1, is DARVTQTPRHKVTEMGQEVTMRCQPILGHNTVFWYRQTMMQGLELLAYFRNRAPLDDSGMPKDRFSAEMPDATLATLKIQPSEPRDSAVYFCASGYGTGVRPTEAFFGQGTRLTVV.

This chain connects TRBV5-4 to TRBJ1-1; D is possibly TRBD1 (6 bases). Germline CDR1 SGHNT, CDR2 YYREEE (reference sequence). Trimming took 1 base from V and 2 from J, leaving 12 bases between them. The CDR3 sequence is 15 residues long. For the CDR3, the DNA is TGTGCCAGCAGCTTGTATCTACAGGGCAACACTGAAGCTTTCTTT. Translated, it gives CASSLYLQGNTEAFF.

The chain is built from TRBV5-5 and TRBJ1-1; 8 bases are a match to TRBD1. Trimming at V came to 3 bases and at J to 3 bases, leaving 1 base not matched to a gene. This CDR3 has 13 residues. Per the germline V gene, CDR1 is SGHKS and CDR2 is YYEKEE (reference sequence). The CDR3: CASSSQGDTEAFF. Here the CDR3 DNA reads TGTGCCAGCAGCTCACAGGGGGACACTGAAGCTTTCTTT.

The chain employs TRBV9 and TRBJ2-2, with TRBD2 as a possible D gene (6 bases). Germline V gives CDR1 SGDLS, CDR2 YYNGEE. This CDR3 region has 19 residues. V was trimmed by 3 bases and J by 1 base, leaving 22 bases between them. The CDR3 sequence: CASSATDNLATMNTGELFF. The CDR3 nucleotides read TGTGCCAGCAGCGCCACCGACAATCTAGCGACCATGAACACCGGGGAGCTGTTTTTT.

The chain has TRBV7-9 and TRBJ1-5; TRBD1 might be the D (6 bases). CDR1 and CDR2 (germline): SEHNR, FQNEAQ (reference sequence). V was shortened by 5 bases and J by 1 base, with 12 bases between the two germline ends. This CDR3 contains 15 residues. CDR3 region: CASSRTQGSNQPQHF. For the CDR3, the DNA is TGTGCCAGCAGCCGGACGCAGGGGAGCAATCAGCCCCAGCATTTT.

The chain employs TRBV14 and TRBJ2-2, with 8 bases lining up with TRBD1. The CDR3 totals 17 residues. The J segment lost 5 bases and the V segment lost 2 bases, leaving 10 bases of the junction unmatched. Germline CDR1 reads SGHDN; CDR2 reads FVKESK. Here the CDR3 reads CASSQSWVRGRTGELFF. Written as DNA, the CDR3 is TGTGCCAGCAGCCAATCATGGGTCAGGGGGCGGACCGGGGAGCTGTTTTTT.

J is TRBJ1-2 and V is TRBV7-9; 9 positions agree with TRBD1. The CDR3 spans 15 residues. The trim removed 4 bases at V and 6 bases at J, leaving 9 bases unmatched. Germline V gene lookup returns CDR1 SEHNR and CDR2 FQNEAQ (reference sequence). The chain's CDR3 is CASSSSEQGAHGYTF. As DNA, the CDR3 is TGTGCCAGCAGCTCATCTGAACAGGGGGCGCATGGCTACACCTTC.

The genes are TRBV4-2 and TRBJ2-7, with 9 bases identical to TRBD1. Germline-derived CDR1 and CDR2 are LGHNA and YNFKEQ. The J segment lost 3 bases and the V segment lost 1 base, leaving 7 bases of the junction unmatched. The CDR3 contains 16 residues. The CDR3 DNA reads as TGTGCCAGCAGCCAAGTAATTGGACAGGGGATCTACGAGCAGTACTTC. Translated, it gives CASSQVIGQGIYEQYF.

The J gene is TRBJ1-2, the V gene TRBV5-1, with D possibly being TRBD1 (6 bases). The germline gives CDR1 SGHRS, CDR2 YFSETQ. The CDR3 is made up of 16 amino acids. Trimming took off 4 bases at V and 1 base at J, with 17 bases between the two ends. CDR3 amino acids: CASSRGQLGGNYGYTF. The CDR3 DNA follows: TGCGCCAGCAGCCGCGGACAGCTCGGAGGTAACTATGGCTACACCTTC.

The chain is built from TRBV7-9 and TRBJ1-6; 9 positions match TRBD1. V lost 5 bases and J lost 7; bases outside the gene matches: 6. Germline CDR1 and CDR2: SEHNR and FQNEAQ (reference sequence). The CDR3 has 15 residues. The CDR3 bases are TGTGCCAGCAGCGACAGACAGGGGGAGAATTCACCCCTCCACTTT. Translated: CASSDRQGENSPLHF.

The J gene is TRBJ2-2, the V gene TRBV28, with a possible D match to TRBD2 (6 bases). Germline V gene data show CDR1 as MDHEN and CDR2 as SYDVKM. This CDR3 has 13 amino acids. Between the trimmed V and J ends, which lost 7 bases and 3 bases, there was a span of 9 bases. The CDR3 region is CASTLAYTGELFF. For the CDR3, the DNA is TGTGCCAGCACCCTAGCGTACACCGGGGAGCTGTTTTTT.